This T cell receptor (beta chain) was documented in a study of T cell responses to AZD1222 COVID-19 vaccine. Background on the study: Doses given second, at about 4 or about 12 weeks, were pooled.

With regard to this clone: Its target is not known.

Some clones are missing from TCRdb's copy, which holds only in-frame ones; the method was immunoSEQ multiplex PCR. The sample holds approximately 100,000 clones, over 75% seen once. From germline, CDR1 is SQVTM and CDR2 ANQGSEA. The CDR3 is 14 residues long. V gave up 6 bases and J gave up 2 bases; unmatched junction bases: 7. Study-wide results and limits: Clonal diversity was possibly underestimated, and the donors were mostly white British, with more females. The study reported that nearly half of spike-specific TCRs target unmutated variant regions. Seropositive at baseline were only five or six AZD1222 recipients.

Material: peripheral blood, obtained on day 0 of AZD1222 vaccination. The sequence derives from an adult in good health. The chain recombines TRBV29-1 with TRBJ2-1; TRBD1 matches at 7 bases. The CDR3: CSVGTGDAYNEQFF. CDR3 sequence (DNA): TGCAGCGTCGGAACAGGGGACGCCTACAATGAGCAGTTCTTC.